This T cell receptor (beta chain) was observed in a study of blood T cell repertoires in COVID-19 (dated by TCRdb to the early 2020s). About the study as a whole: Samples covering the acute and convalescent phases of COVID-19 were provided by collaborators in the United States, Italy and Spain. The prospective study material was composed of cDNA or gDNA derived from T cells, B-cell-depleted T cells, or PBMCs. The dataset comprised deeply sampled blood TCRbeta repertoires from subjects exposed to, actively infected with, or recovered from COVID-19. The repertoires were released in a freely available public database intended as a resource for research on the immune response to SARS-CoV-2. Samples came from the ongoing ImmuneRACE study (first 160 participants) plus 1,254 subjects from 6 global collaborators. Nearly every sample came with metadata listing a de-identified subject ID, COVID-19 status, age in years and sex. HLA class I and class II types, where available, came from metadata supplied by the sample provider rather than from assay-based typing.

The immunoSEQ Assay, a bias-controlled multiplex PCR, was used to amplify TCRbeta CDR3 regions from genomic DNA. Concerning the study's data processing: Within the assay, amplification of reference gene primers was used to estimate how many nucleated cells each sample contained. To quantify the absolute abundance of each unique TCRbeta CDR3 rearrangement, sequence reads were collapsed and filtered. For each sample, productive Simpson clonality was calculated as the square root of Simpson's diversity index over productive rearrangements. TCRdb took over this immuneACCESS table, retaining in-frame rearrangements with V and J assigned. Such tables are incomplete; in checked studies, under half of the missing clones stem from an unresolved V gene, and the remainder is unexplained. That table furnishes V, J and clone size, whereas the DNA furnished D and trimming. This sample holds more than 110,000 clones; roughly four fifths were observed only once. Together, the top ten hold 4.5% to 5% of the sample.

Beyond this particular receptor, the publication reports: Clinical and demographic metadata were provided uncurated, with the amount varying by source and participant.

Regarding this clone: This clone's antigen is unknown. No per-base quality is available; no much larger clone lies one base away.

The CDR3 numbers 14 residues from cysteine through phenylalanine. The kept DNA is CDR3 alone, 42 bases in frame from the first base. The germline V gene (reference sequence) sets CDR1 to SEHNR and CDR2 to FQNEAQ. Between the V and J ends, shortened by 8 bases and 3 bases respectively, the junction contains 13 bases. Each collaborating institution followed its own protocols to collect whole blood in K2EDTA tubes. For TCRbeta analysis, collaborators shipped samples in one of three forms: frozen whole blood, isolated PBMCs, or DNA extracted from either of those sample types. Recombination linked TRBV7-9 to TRBJ1-4; TRBD1 is a weak D gene call, 6 bases matching. Sequences were obtained from peripheral blood. The sequence was collected from a woman of 80 years or more with active or convalescent COVID-19. The DNA sequence is given as TGTGCCAGCGGACAACAGGGAGCTAATGAAAAACTGTTTTTT. Its translation reads: CASGQQGANEKLFF.